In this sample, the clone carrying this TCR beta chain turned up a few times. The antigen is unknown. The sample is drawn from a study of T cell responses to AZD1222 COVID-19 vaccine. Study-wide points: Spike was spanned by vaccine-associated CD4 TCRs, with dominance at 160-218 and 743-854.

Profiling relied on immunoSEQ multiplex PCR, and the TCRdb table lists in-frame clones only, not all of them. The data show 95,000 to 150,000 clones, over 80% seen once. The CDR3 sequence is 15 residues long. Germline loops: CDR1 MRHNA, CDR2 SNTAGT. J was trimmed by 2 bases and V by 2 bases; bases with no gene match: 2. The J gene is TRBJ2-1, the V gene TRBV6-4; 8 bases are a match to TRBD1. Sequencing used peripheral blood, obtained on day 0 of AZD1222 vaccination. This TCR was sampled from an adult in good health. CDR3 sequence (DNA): TGTGCCAGCAGTGACGGGGACAGGCCCTACAATGAGCAGTTCTTC. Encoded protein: CASSDGDRPYNEQFF.